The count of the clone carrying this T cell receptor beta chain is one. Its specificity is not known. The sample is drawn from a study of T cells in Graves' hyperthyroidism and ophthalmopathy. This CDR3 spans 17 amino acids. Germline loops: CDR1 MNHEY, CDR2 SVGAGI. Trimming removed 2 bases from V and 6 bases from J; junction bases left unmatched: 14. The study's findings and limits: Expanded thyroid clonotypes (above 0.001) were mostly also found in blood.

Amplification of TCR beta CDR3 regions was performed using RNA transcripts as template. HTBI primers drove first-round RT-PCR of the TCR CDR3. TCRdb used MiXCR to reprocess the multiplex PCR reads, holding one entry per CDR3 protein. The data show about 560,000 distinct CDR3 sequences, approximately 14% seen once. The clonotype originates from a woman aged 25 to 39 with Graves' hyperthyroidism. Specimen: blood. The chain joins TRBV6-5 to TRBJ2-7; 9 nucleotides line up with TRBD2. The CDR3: CASSYRARGGGPSEQYF. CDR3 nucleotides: TGTGCCAGCAGTTACCGAGCGCGGGGGGGAGGGCCTTCCGAGCAGTACTTC.